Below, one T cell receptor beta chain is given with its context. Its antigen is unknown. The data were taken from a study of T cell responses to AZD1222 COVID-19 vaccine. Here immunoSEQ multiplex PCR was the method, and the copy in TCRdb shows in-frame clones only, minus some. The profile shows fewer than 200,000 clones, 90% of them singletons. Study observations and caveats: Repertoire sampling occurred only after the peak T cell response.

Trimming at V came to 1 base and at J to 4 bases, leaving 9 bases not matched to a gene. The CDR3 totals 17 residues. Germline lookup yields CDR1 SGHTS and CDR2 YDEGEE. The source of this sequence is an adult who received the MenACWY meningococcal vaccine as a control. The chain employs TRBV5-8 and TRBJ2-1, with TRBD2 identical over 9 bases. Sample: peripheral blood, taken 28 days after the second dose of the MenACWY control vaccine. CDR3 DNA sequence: TGTGCCAGCAGCTTGCCTTTTTCTAGCGGGGTTTACAATGAGCAGTTCTTC. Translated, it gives CASSLPFSSGVYNEQFF.